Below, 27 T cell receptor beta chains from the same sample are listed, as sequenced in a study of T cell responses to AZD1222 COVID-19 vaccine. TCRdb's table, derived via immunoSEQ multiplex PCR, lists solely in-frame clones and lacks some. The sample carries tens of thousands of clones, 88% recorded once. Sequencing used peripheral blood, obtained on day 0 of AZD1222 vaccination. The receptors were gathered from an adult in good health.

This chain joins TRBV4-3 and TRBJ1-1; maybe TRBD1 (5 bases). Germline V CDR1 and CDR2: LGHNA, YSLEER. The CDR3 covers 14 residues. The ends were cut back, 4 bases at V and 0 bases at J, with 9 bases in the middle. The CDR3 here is CASSRDSLNTEAFF. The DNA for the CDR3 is TGCGCCAGCAGCCGAGACAGTCTGAACACTGAAGCTTTCTTT.

This chain's CDR3 is CASSQESLQYSNQPQHF. The CDR3 coding sequence is TGTGCCAGCAGCCAAGAGAGTCTACAGTATAGCAATCAGCCCCAGCATTTT. The J gene is TRBJ1-5, the V gene TRBV4-2; D remains unclear. Germline V gene lookup returns CDR1 LGHNA and CDR2 YNFKEQ. The CDR3 runs to 17 residues. V was shortened by 0 bases and J by 0 bases, with 12 bases between the two germline ends.

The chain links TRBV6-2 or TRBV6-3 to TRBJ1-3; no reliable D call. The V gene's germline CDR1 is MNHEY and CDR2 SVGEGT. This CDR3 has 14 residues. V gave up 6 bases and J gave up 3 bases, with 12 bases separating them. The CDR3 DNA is TGTGCCAGCAGCTTCCGGGCCTATGGAAACACCATATATTTT. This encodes CASSFRAYGNTIYF.

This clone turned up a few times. The CDR3: CASSSGLGRETQYF. The CDR3 DNA is TGTGCCAGCAGTTCCGGATTAGGGAGGGAGACCCAGTACTTC. V gene TRBV9 combines with J gene TRBJ2-5, with a weak D call TRBD2 (6 bases). Germline CDR1 SGDLS, CDR2 YYNGEE. V shed 5 bases and J shed 5 bases, with 16 bases lying between them. The CDR3 is 14 amino acids.

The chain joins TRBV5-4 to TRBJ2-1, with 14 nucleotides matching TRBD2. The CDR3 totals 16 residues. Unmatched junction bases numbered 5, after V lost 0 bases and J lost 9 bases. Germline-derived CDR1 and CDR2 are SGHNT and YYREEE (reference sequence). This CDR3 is CASSLGTSGRKGEQFF. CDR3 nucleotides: TGTGCCAGCAGCTTGGGGACTAGCGGGAGGAAAGGTGAGCAGTTCTTC.

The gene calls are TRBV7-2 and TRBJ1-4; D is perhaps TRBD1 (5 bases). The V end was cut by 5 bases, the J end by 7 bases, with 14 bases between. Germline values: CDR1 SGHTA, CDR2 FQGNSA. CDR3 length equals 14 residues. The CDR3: CASSAGPGSEKLFF. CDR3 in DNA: TGTGCCAGCAGCGCTGGGCCAGGGAGTGAAAAACTGTTTTTT.

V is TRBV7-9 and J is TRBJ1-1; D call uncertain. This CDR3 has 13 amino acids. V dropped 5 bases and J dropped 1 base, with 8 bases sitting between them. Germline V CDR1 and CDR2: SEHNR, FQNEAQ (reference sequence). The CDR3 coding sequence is TGTGCCAGCAGCCCCCCCCCGAACACTGAAGCTTTCTTT. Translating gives CASSPPPNTEAFF.

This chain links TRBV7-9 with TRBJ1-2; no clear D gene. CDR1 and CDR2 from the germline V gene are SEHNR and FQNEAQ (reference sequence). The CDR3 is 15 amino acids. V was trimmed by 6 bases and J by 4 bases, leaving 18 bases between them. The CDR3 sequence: CASSPQPARFYGYTF. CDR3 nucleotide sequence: TGTGCCAGCAGTCCTCAGCCCGCGCGATTCTATGGCTACACCTTC.

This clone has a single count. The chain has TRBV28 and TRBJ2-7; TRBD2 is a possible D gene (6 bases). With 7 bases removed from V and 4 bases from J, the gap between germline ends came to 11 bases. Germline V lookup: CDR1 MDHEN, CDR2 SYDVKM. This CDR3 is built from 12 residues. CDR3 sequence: CASTAGTYEQYF. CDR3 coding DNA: TGTGCCAGCACGGCGGGAACTTACGAGCAGTACTTC.

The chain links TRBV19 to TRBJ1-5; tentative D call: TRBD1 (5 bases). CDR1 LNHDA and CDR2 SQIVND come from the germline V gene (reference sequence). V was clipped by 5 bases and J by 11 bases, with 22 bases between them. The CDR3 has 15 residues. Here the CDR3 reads CASSRDEAGDRTQHF. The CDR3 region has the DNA TGTGCCAGTAGTCGGGACGAGGCGGGCGATCGGACCCAGCATTTT.

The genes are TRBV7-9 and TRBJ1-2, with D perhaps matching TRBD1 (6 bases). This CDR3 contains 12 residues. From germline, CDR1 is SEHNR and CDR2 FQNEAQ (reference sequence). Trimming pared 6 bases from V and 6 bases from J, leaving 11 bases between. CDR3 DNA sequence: TGTGCCAGCAGAGGAGGGGGGGATGGCTACACCTTC. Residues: CASRGGGDGYTF.

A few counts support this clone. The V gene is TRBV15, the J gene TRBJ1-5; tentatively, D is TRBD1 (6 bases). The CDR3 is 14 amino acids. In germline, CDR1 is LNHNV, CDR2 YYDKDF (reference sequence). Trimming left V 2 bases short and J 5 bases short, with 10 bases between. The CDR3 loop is CATSRSRTDQPQHF. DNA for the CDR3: TGTGCCACCAGCAGATCCCGGACAGATCAGCCCCAGCATTTT.

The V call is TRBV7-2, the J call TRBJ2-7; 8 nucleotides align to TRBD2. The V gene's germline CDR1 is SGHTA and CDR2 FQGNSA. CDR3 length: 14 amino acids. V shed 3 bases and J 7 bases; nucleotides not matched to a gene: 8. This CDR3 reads CASSLGLVTGEQYF. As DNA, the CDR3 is TGTGCCAGCAGCTTGGGACTAGTAACGGGGGAGCAGTACTTC. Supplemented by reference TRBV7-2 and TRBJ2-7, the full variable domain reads GAGVSQSPSNKVTEKGKDVELRCDPISGHTALYWYRQSLGQGLEFLIYFQGNSAPDKSGLPSDRFSAERTGGSVSTLTIQRTQQEDSAVYLCASSLGLVTGEQYFGPGTRLTVT.

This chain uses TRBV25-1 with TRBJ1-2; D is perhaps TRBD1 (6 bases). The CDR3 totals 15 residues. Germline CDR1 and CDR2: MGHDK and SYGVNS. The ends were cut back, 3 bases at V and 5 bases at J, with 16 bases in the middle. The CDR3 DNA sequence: TGTGCCAGCAGTGAGGCCTCGGGGGCGGGTTATGGCTACACCTTC. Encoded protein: CASSEASGAGYGYTF.

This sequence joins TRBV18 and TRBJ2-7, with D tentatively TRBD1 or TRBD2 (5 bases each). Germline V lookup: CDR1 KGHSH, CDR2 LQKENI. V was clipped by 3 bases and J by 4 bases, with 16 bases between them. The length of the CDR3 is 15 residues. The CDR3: CASSPNRGDSYEQYF. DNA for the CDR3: TGTGCCAGCTCACCCAACCGAGGGGATTCGTACGAGCAGTACTTC.

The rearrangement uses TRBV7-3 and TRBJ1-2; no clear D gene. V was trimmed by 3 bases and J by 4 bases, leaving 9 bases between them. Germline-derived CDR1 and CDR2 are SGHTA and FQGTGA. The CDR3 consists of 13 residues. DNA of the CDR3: TGTGCCAGCAGCTTGGATGCCTCCTATGGCTACACCTTC. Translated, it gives CASSLDASYGYTF. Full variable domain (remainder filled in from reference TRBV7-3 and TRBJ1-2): GAGVSQTPSNKVTEKGKYVELRCDPISGHTALYWYRQSLGQGPEFLIYFQGTGAADDSGLPNDRFFAVRPEGSVSTLKIQRTERGDSAVYLCASSLDASYGYTFGSGTRLTVV.

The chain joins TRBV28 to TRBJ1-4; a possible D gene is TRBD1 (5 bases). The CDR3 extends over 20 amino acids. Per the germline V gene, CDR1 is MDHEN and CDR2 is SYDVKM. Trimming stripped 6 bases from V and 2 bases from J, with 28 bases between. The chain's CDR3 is CASSPLQGKYLFSTNEKLFF. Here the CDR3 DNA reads TGTGCCAGCAGCCCCCTGCAGGGCAAGTACCTATTTTCGACTAATGAAAAACTGTTTTTT.

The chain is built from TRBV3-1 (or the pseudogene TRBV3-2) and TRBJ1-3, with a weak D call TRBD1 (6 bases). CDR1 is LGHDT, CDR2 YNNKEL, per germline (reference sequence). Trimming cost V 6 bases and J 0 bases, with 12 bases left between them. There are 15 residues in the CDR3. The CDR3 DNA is TGTGCCAGCAGGGGGGGGGCCATCTCTGGAAACACCATATATTTT. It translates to CASRGGAISGNTIYF.

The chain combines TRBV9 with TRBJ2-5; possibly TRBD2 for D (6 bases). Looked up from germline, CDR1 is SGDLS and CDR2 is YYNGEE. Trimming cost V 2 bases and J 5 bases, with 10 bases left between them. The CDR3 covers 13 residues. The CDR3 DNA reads TGTGCCAGCAGCGTGCGGGGAGAGGAGACCCAGTACTTC. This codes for CASSVRGEETQYF. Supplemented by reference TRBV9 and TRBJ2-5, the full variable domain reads DSGVTQTPKHLITATGQRVTLRCSPRSGDLSVYWYQQSLDQGLQFLIQYYNGEERAKGNILERFSAQQFPDLHSELNLSSLELGDSALYFCASSVRGEETQYFGPGTRLLVL.

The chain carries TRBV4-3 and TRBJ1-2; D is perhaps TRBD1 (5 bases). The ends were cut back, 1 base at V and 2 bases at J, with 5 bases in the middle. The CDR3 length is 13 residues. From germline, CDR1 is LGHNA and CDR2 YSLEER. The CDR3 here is CASSQGQNYGYTF. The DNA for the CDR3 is TGCGCCAGCAGCCAAGGACAGAACTATGGCTACACCTTC.

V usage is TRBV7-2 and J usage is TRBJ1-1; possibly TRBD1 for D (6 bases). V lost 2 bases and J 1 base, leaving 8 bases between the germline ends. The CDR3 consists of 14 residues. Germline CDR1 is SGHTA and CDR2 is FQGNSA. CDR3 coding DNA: TGTGCCAGCAGCTTACGACAGGAGAACACTGAAGCTTTCTTT. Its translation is CASSLRQENTEAFF. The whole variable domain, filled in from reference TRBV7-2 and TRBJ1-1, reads GAGVSQSPSNKVTEKGKDVELRCDPISGHTALYWYRQSLGQGLEFLIYFQGNSAPDKSGLPSDRFSAERTGGSVSTLTIQRTQQEDSAVYLCASSLRQENTEAFFGQGTRLTVV.

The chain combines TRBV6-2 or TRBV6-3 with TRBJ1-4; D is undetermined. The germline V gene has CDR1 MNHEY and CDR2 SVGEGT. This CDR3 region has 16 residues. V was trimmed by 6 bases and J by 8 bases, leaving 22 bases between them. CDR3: CASSSFFGASVEKLFF. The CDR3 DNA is TGTGCCAGCAGCTCCTTCTTCGGTGCCTCGGTCGAAAAACTGTTTTTT.

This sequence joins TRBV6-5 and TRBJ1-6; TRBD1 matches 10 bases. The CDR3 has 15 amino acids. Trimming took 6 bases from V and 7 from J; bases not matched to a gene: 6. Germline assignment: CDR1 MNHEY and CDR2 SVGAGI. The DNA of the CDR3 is TGTGCCAGCAGCCTGACAGGGGGCCCAAATTCACCCCTCCACTTT. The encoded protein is CASSLTGGPNSPLHF.

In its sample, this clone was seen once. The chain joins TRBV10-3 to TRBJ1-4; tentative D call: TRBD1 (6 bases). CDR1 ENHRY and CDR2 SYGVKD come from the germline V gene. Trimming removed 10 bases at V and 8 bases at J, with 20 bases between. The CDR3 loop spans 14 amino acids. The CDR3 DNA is TGTGCCACCCGCCCTGCGGGGGCGGGAGAAAAACTGTTTTTT. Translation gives CATRPAGAGEKLFF.

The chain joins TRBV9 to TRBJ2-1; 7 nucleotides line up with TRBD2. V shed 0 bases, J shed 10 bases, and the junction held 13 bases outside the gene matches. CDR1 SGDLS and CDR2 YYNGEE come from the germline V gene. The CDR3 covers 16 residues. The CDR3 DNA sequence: TGTGCCAGCAGCGTAGAGCCTAGCGGAGGGACGAGAGAGCAGTTCTTC. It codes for CASSVEPSGGTREQFF. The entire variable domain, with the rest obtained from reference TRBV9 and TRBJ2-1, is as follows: DSGVTQTPKHLITATGQRVTLRCSPRSGDLSVYWYQQSLDQGLQFLIQYYNGEERAKGNILERFSAQQFPDLHSELNLSSLELGDSALYFCASSVEPSGGTREQFFGPGTRLTVL.

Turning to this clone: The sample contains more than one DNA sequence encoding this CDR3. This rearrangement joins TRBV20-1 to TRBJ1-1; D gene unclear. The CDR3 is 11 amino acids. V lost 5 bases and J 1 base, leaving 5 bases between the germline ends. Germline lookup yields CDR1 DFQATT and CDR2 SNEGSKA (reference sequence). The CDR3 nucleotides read TGCAGTGCTCCCGGGAACACTGAAGCTTTCTTT. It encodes CSAPGNTEAFF.

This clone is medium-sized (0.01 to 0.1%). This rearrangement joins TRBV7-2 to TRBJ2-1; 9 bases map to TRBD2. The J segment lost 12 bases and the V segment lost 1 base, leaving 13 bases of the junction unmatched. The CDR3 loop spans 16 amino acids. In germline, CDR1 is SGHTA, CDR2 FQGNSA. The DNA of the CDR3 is TGTGCCAGCAGCTTAGAGAGGGGAGTAGCGGGAGTGGGGCAGTTCTTC. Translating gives CASSLERGVAGVGQFF. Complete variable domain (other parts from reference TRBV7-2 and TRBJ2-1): GAGVSQSPSNKVTEKGKDVELRCDPISGHTALYWYRQSLGQGLEFLIYFQGNSAPDKSGLPSDRFSAERTGGSVSTLTIQRTQQEDSAVYLCASSLERGVAGVGQFFGPGTRLTVL.